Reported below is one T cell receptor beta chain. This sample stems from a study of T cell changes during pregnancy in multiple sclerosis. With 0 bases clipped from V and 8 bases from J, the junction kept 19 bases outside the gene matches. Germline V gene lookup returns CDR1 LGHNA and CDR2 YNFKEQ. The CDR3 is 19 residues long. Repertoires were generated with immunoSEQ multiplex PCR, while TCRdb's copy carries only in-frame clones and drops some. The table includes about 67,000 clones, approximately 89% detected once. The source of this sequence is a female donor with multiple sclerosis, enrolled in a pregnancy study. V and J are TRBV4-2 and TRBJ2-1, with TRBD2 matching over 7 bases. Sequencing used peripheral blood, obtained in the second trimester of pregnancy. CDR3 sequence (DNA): TGTGCCAGCAGCCAAGATCATCAGGAAGACAGCGGGGACGACGATGAGCAGTTCTTC. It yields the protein CASSQDHQEDSGDDDEQFF.